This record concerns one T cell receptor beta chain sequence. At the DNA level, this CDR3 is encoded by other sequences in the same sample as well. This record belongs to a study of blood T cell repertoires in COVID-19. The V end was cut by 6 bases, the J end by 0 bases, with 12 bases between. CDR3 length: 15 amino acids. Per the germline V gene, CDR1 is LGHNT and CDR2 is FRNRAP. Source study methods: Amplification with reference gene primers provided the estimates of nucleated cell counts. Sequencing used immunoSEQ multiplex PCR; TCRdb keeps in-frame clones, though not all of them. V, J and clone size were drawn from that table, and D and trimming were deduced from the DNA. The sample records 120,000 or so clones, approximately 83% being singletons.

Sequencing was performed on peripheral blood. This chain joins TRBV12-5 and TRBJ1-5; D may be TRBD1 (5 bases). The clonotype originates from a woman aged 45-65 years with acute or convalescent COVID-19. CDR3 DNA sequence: TGTGCTAGTGGACTAAGGGGTAATAGCAATCAGCCCCAGCATTTT. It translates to CASGLRGNSNQPQHF.